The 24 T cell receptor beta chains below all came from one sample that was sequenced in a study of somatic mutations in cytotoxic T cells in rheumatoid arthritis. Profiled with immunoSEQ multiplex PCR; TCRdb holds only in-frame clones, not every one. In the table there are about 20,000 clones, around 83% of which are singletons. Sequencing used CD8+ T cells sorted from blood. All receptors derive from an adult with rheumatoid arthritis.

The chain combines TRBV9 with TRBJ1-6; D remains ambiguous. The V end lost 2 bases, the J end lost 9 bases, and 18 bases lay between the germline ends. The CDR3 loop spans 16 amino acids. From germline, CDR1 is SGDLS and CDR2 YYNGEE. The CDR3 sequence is CASSVGMGGISSPLHF. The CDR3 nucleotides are TGTGCCAGCAGCGTCGGAATGGGAGGAATATCTTCACCCCTCCACTTT.

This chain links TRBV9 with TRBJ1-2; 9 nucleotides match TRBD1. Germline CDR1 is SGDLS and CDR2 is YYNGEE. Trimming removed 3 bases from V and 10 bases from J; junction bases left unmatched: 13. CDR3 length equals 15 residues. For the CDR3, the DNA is TGTGCCAGCAGCGCGGACAGGGGCAAACCCCCTGACTACACCTTC. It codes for CASSADRGKPPDYTF.

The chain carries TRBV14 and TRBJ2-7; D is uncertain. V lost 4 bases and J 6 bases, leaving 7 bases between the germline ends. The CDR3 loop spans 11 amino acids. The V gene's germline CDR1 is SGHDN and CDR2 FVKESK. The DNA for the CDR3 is TGTGCCAGCAGCCGGGGATTCGAGCAGTACTTC. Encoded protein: CASSRGFEQYF.

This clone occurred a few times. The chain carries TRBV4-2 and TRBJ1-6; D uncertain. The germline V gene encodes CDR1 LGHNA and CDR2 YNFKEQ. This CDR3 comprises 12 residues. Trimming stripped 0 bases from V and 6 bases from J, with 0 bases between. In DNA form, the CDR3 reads TGTGCCAGCAGCCAAGATAATTCACCCCTCCACTTT. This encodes CASSQDNSPLHF.

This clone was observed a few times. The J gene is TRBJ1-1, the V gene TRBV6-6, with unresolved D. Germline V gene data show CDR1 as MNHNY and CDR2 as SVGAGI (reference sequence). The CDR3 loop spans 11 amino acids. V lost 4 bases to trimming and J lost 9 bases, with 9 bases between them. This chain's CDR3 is CASSSGIQAFF. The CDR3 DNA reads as TGTGCCAGCAGTTCGGGTATACAAGCTTTCTTT.

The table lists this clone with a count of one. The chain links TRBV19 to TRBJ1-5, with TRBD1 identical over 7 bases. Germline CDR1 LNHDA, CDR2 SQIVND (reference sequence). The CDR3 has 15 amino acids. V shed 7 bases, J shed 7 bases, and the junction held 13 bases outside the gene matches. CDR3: CASTSGTALGQPQHF. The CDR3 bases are TGTGCCAGTACCTCCGGGACAGCCCTGGGGCAGCCCCAGCATTTT.

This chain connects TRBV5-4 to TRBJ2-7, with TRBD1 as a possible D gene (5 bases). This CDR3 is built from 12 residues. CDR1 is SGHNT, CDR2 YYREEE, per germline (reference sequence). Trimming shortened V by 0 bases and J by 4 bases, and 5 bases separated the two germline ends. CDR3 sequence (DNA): TGTGCCAGCAGCTTGGGACAGTACGAGCAGTACTTC. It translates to CASSLGQYEQYF.

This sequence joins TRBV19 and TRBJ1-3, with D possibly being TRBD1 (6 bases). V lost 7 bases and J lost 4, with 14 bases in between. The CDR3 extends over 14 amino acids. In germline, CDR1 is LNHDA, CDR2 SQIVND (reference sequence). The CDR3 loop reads CASTSQGYGNTIYF. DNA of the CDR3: TGTGCCAGTACTTCACAGGGTTACGGAAACACCATATATTTT. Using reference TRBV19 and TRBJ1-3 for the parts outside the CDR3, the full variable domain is DGGITQSPKYLFRKEGQNVTLSCEQNLNHDAMYWYRQDPGQGLRLIYYSQIVNDFQKGDIAEGYSVSREKKESFPLTVTSAQKNPTAFYLCASTSQGYGNTIYFGEGSWLTVV.

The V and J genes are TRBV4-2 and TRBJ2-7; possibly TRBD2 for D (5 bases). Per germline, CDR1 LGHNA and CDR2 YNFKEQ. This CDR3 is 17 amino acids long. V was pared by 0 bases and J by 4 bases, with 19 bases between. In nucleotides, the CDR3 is TGTGCCAGCAGCCAAGAATCACCCGGCCTAGCCTATTACGAGCAGTACTTC. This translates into CASSQESPGLAYYEQYF.

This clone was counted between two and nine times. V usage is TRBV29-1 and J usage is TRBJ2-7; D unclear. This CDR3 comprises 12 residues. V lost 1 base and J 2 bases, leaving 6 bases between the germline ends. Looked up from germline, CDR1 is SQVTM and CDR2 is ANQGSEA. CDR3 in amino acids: CSVEGDTYEQYF. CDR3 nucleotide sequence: TGCAGCGTTGAAGGAGATACCTACGAGCAGTACTTC.

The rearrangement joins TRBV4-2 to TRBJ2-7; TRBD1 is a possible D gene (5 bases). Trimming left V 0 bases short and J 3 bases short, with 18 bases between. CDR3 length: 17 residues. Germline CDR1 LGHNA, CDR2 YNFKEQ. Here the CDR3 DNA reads TGTGCCAGCAGCCAAGACGATCGTGGGGCAGGCGTCTACGAGCAGTACTTC. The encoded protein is CASSQDDRGAGVYEQYF.

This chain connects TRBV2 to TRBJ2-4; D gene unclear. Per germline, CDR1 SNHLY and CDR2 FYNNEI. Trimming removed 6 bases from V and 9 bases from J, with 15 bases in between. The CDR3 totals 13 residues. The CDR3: CASSPTFYGIQYF. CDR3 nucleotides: TGTGCCAGCAGCCCGACCTTTTATGGCATTCAGTACTTC.

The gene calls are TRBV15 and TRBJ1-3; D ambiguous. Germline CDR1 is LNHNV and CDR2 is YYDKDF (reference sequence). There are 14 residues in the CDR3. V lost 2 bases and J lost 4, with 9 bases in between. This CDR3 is CATSRNGLGNTIYF. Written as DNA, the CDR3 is TGTGCCACCAGCAGAAACGGGCTGGGAAACACCATATATTTT.

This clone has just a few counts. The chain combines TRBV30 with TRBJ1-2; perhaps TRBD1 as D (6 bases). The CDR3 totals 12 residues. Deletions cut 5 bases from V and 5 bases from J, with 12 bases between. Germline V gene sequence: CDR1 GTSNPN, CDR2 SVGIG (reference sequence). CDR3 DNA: TGTGCCTGGTTCCCGGGGGCGTATGGCTACACCTTC. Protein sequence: CAWFPGAYGYTF.

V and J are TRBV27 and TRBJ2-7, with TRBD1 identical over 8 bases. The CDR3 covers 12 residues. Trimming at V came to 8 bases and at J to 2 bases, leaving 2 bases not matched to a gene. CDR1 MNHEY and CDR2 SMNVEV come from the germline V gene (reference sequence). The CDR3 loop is CASGQGPYEQYF. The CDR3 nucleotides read TGTGCCAGCGGACAGGGCCCCTACGAGCAGTACTTC.

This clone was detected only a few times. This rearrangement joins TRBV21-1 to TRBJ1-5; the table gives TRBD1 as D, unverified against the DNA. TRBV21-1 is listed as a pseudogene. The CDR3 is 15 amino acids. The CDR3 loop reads CASSKGGHRGQPQHF. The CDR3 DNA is TGTGCCAGCAGCAAAGGAGGACATCGAGGTCAGCCCCAGCATTTT.

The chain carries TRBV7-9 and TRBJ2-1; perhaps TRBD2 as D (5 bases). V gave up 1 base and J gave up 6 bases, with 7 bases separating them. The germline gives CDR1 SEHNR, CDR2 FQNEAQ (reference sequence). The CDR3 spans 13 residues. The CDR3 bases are TGTGCCAGCAGCTTAGGGGCGGGCAATGAGCAGTTCTTC. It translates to CASSLGAGNEQFF.

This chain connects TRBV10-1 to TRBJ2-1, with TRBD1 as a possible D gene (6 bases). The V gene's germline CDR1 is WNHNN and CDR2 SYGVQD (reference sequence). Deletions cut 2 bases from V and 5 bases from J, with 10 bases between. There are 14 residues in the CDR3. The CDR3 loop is CASSEQQGNNEQFF. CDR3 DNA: TGCGCCAGCAGTGAGCAACAGGGAAACAATGAGCAGTTCTTC.

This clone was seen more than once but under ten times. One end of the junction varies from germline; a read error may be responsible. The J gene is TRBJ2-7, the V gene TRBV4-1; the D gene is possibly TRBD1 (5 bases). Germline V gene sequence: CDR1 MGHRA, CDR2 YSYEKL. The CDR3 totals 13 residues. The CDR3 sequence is CASSQEPGRVLGF. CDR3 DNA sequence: TGCGCCAGCAGCCAAGAACCGGGCAGGGTTCTTGGGTTC.

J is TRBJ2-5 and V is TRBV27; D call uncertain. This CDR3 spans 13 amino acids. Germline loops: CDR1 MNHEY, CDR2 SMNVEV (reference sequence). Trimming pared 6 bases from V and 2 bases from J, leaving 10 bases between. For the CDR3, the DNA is TGTGCCAGCAGCCCTGATCGGCAAGAGACCCAGTACTTC. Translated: CASSPDRQETQYF.

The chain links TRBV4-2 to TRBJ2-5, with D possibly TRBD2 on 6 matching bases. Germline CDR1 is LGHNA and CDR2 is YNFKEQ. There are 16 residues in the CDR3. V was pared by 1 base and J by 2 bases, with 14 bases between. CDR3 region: CASSQAGVKPQETQYF. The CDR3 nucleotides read TGTGCCAGCAGCCAAGCGGGAGTGAAGCCTCAAGAGACCCAGTACTTC.

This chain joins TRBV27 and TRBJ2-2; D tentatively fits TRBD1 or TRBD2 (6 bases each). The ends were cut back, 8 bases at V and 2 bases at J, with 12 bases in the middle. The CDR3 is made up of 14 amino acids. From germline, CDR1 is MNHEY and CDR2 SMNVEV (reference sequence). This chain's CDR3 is CASRGTPNTGELFF. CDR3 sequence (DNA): TGTGCCAGCCGCGGGACACCTAACACCGGGGAGCTGTTTTTT.

The CDR3 DNA reads as TGCAGCGCCGACAGTAACAGAGGTGGCTACACCTTC. As protein: CSADSNRGGYTF. The genes are TRBV29-1 and TRBJ1-2; D perhaps matches TRBD1 (5 bases). This CDR3 is built from 12 residues. Trimming took 7 bases from V and 7 from J, leaving 16 bases between them. The germline gives CDR1 SQVTM, CDR2 ANQGSEA.

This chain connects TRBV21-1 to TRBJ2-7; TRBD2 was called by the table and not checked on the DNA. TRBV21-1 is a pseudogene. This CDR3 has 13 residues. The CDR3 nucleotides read TGTGCCAGCAGCAAAGAAGGAACTAACGAGCAGTACTTC. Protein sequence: CASSKEGTNEQYF.